This T cell receptor beta chain was documented in a study of shared clonotypes between healthy human individuals. Study-wide context: Donors were a couple of women and three men aged 18 to 49.

The unsorted PBMC sample used ten immunoSEQ deep assay plates. The method was immunoSEQ multiplex PCR; TCRdb's version includes in-frame clones alone and lacks a portion of them. The sample holds a few hundred thousand clones; around 78% are singletons and the top ten take around 12%. The V gene's germline CDR1 is SEHNR and CDR2 FQNEAQ (reference sequence). The CDR3 extends over 12 amino acids. Trimming left V 5 bases short and J 4 bases short, with 8 bases between. For unsorted samples, genomic DNA was extracted from 80 million to 100 million PBMCs. The TCR comes from a woman in her thirties or forties in good health. Some clones in this sample may be carry-over from other donors' samples. The specimen sequenced was PBMCs. The J gene is TRBJ1-2, the V gene TRBV7-9; D unresolved. CDR3 in amino acids: CASSPSLYGYTF. In DNA, the CDR3 is TGTGCCAGCAGCCCAAGCCTCTATGGCTACACCTTC.